The sequence of this T cell receptor (beta chain) was determined in a study of shared clonotypes between healthy human individuals. Study-level findings and limits: Relative to their counterparts shared across all four donors, non-shared clonotypes exhibited diminished generation probabilities.

This clone has just a few counts. The target antigen is unknown. Distinct nucleotide sequences in the sample also encode this CDR3. TCRdb's table, derived via immunoSEQ multiplex PCR, lists solely in-frame clones and lacks some. The table records about 1 million clones, about 74% of them present only once. This TCR was recovered from a man aged 18 to 30 in good health. The specimen sequenced was memory CD4+ T cells sorted from blood. The subset: CD45RA-negative fraction.

The CDR3 spells CASSPPVGETQYF. The CDR3 coding sequence is TGTGCCAGCTCACCACCAGTAGGAGAGACCCAGTACTTC. The rearrangement uses TRBV18 and TRBJ2-5; D gene unclear. There are 13 residues in the CDR3. Germline CDR1 reads KGHSH; CDR2 reads LQKENI. Trimming left V 0 bases short and J 4 bases short, with 6 bases between.